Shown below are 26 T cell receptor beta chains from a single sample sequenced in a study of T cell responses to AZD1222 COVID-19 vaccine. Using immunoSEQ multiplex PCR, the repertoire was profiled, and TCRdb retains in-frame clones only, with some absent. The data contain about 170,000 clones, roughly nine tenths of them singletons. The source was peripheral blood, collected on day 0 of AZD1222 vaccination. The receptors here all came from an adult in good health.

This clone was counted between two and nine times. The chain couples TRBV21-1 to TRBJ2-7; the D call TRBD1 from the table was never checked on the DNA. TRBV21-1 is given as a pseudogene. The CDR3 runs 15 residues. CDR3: CASSKALAGPYEQYV. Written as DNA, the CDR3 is TGTGCCAGCAGCAAAGCGCTGGCAGGGCCGTACGAGCAGTACGTC.

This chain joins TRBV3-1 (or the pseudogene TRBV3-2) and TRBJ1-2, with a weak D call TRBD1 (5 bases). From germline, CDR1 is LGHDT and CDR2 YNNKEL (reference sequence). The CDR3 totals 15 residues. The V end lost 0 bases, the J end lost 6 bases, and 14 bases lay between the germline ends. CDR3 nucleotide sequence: TGTGCCAGCAGCCAAGATCTTGGCAGGGATCATGGCTACACCTTC. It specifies CASSQDLGRDHGYTF.

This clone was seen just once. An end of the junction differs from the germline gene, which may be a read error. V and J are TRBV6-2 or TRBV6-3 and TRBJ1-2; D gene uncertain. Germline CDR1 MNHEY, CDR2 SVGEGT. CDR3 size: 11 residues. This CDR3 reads CASSYPTSGSF. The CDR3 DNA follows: TGTGCCAGCAGTTACCCAACGTCTGGTTCCTTC.

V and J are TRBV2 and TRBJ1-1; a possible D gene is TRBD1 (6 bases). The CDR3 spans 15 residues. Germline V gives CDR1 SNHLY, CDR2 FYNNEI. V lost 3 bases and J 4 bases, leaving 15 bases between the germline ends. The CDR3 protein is CASSEAQGGGTEAFF. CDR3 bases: TGTGCCAGCAGTGAGGCACAGGGAGGTGGCACTGAAGCTTTCTTT.

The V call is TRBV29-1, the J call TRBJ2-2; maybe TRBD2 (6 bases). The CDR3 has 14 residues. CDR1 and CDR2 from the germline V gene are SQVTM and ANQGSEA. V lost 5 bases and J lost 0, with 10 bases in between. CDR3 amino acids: CSVLGGANTGELFF. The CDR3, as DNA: TGCAGCGTTCTCGGGGGAGCGAACACCGGGGAGCTGTTTTTT.

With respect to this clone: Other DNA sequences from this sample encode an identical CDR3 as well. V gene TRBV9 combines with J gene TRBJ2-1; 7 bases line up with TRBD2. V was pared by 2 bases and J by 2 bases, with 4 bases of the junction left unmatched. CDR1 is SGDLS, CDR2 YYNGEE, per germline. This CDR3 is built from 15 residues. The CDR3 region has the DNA TGTGCCAGCAGCGTCGACGGGGGGACCTACAATGAGCAGTTCTTC. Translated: CASSVDGGTYNEQFF.

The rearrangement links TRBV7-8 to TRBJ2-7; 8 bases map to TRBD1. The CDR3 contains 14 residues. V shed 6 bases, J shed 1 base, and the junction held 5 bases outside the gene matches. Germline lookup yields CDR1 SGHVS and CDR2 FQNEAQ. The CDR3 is CASRRRQGSYEQYF. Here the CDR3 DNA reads TGTGCCAGCAGGCGCAGACAGGGGTCCTACGAGCAGTACTTC.

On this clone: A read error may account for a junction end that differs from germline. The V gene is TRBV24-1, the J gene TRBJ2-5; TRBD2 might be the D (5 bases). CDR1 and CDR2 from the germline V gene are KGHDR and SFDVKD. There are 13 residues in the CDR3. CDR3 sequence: CASSGVGKETQYF. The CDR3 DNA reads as TGTGCCTCCAGCGGAGTCGGGAAAGAGACCCAGTACTTC.

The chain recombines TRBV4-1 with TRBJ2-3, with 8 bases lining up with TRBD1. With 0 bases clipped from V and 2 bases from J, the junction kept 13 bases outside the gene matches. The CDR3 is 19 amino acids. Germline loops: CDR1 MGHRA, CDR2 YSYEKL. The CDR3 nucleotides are TGCGCCAGCAGCCAAGAAGATTACCCGACAGGGGTAGCCACAGATACGCAGTATTTT. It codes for CASSQEDYPTGVATDTQYF.

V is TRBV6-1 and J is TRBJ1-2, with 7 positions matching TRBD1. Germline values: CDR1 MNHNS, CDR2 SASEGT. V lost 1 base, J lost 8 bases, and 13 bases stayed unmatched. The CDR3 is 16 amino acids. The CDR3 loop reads CASSEGRDRYRRGYTF. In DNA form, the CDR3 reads TGTGCCAGCAGTGAAGGCCGGGACAGATATAGGCGGGGCTACACCTTC.

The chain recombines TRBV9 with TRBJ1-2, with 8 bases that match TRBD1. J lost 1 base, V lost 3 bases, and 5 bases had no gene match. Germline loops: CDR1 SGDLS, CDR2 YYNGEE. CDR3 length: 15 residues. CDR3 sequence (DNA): TGTGCCAGCAGCGAGCGGACAGGGAATAACTATGGCTACACCTTC. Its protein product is CASSERTGNNYGYTF.

CDR3 sequence (DNA): TGTGCCACCAGTGACATTCGGGGGGTCGGGAGCGCCGGGGAGCTGTTTTTT. Protein: CATSDIRGVGSAGELFF. The rearrangement joins TRBV24-1 to TRBJ2-2, with 7 bases matching TRBD2. V was clipped by 4 bases and J by 6 bases; unmatched bases: 13. The CDR3 sequence is 17 residues long. Per germline, CDR1 KGHDR and CDR2 SFDVKD.

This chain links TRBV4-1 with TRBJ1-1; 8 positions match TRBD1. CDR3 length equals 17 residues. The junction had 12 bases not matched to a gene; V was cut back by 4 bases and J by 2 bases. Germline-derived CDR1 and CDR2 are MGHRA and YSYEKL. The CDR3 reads CASSRGTGRNPNTEAFF. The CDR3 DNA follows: TGCGCCAGCAGCCGGGGGACAGGACGTAACCCAAACACTGAAGCTTTCTTT.

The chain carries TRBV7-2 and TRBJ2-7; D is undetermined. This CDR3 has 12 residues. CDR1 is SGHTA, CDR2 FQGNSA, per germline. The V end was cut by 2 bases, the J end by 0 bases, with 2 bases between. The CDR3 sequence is CASSLPSYEQYF. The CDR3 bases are TGTGCCAGCAGCTTACCCTCCTACGAGCAGTACTTC.

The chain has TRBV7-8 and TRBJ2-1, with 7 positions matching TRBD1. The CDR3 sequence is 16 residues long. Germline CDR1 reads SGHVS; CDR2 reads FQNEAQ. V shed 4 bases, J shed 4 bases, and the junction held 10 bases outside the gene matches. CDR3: CASSSRAGTDYNEQFF. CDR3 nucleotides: TGTGCCAGCAGCTCCCGGGCCGGGACAGATTACAATGAGCAGTTCTTC. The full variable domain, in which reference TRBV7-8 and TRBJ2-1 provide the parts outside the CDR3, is GAGVSQSPRYKVAKRGQDVALRCDPISGHVSLFWYQQALGQGPEFLTYFQNEAQLDKSGLPSDRFFAERPEGSVSTLKIQRTQQEDSAVYLCASSSRAGTDYNEQFFGPGTRLTVL.

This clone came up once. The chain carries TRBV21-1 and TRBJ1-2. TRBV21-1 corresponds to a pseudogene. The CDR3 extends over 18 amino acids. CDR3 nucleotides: TGTGCCAGCACCACCTACCCCGAGGGACGGGGGGGAGGGTATGGCTACACCTTC. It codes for CASTTYPEGRGGGYGYTF.

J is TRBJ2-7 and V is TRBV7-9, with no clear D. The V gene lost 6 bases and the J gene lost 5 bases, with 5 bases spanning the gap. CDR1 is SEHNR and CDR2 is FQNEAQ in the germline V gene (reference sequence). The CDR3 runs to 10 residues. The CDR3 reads CASRYHEQYF. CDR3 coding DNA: TGTGCCAGCAGATACCACGAGCAGTACTTC.

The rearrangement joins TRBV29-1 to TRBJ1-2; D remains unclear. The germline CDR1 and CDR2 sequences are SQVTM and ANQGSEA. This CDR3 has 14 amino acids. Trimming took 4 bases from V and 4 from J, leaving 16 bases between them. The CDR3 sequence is CSVVKSIDLYGYTF. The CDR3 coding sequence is TGCAGCGTTGTGAAATCGATAGACCTCTATGGCTACACCTTC.

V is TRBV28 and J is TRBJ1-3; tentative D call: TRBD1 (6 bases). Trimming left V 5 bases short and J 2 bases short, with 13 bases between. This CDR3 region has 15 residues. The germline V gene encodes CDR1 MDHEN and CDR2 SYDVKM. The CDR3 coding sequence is TGTGCCAGCAGTGCAGGACAGCGGGCTGGAAACACCATATATTTT. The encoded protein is CASSAGQRAGNTIYF.

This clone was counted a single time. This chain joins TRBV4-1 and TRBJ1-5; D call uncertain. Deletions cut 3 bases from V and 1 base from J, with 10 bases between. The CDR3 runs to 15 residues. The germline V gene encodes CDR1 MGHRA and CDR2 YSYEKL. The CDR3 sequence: CASSHEDWSNQPQHF. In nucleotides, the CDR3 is TGCGCCAGCAGCCATGAGGACTGGAGCAATCAGCCCCAGCATTTT.

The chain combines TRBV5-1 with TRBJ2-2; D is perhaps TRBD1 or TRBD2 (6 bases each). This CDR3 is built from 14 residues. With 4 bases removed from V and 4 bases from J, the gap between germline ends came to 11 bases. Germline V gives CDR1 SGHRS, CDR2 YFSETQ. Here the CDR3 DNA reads TGCGCCAGCAGCGTACGGGGGCTCACCGGGGAGCTGTTTTTT. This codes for CASSVRGLTGELFF.

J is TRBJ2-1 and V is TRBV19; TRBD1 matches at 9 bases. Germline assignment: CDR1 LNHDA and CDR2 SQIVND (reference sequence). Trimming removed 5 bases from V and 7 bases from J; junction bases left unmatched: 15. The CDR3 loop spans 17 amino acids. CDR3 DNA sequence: TGTGCCAGTAGTTCACGCCAGACAGGGGGAATAACGAATGAGCAGTTCTTC. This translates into CASSSRQTGGITNEQFF.

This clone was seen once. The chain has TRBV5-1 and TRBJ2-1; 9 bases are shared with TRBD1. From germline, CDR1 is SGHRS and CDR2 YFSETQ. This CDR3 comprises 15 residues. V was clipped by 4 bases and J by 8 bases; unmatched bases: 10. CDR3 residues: CASSKGQGFSYEQFF. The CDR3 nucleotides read TGCGCCAGCAGCAAGGGACAGGGTTTTAGCTATGAGCAGTTCTTC.

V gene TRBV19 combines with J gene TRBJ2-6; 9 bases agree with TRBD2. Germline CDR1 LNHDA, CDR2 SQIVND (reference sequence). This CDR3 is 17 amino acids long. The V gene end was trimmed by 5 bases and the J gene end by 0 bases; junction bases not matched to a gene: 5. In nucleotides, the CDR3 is TGTGCCAGTAGTCTAGCGGGGACCTACTCTGGGGCCAACGTCCTGACTTTC. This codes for CASSLAGTYSGANVLTF.

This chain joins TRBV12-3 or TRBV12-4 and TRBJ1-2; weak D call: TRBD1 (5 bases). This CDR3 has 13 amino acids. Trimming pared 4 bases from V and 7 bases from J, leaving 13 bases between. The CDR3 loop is CASSSAGSGGYTF. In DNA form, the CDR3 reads TGTGCCAGCAGTTCGGCAGGGTCTGGTGGCTACACCTTC.

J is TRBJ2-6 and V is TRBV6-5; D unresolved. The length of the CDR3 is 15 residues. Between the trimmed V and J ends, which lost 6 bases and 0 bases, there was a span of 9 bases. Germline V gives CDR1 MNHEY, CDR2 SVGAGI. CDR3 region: CASSSDFSGANVLTF. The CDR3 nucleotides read TGTGCCAGCAGCTCCGATTTCTCTGGGGCCAACGTCCTGACTTTC.